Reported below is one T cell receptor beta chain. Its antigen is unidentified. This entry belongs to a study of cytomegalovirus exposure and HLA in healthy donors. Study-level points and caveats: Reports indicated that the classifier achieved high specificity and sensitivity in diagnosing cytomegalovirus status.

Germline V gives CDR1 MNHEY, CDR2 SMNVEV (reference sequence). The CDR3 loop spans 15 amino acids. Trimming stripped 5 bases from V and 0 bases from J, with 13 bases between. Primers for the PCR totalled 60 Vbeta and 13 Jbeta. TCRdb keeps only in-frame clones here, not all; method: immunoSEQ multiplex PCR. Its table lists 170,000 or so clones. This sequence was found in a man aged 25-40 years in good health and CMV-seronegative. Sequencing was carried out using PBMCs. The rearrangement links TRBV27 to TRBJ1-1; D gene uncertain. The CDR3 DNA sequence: TGTGCCAGCAGTCCCGATAGCGGAGTGAACACTGAAGCTTTCTTT. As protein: CASSPDSGVNTEAFF.